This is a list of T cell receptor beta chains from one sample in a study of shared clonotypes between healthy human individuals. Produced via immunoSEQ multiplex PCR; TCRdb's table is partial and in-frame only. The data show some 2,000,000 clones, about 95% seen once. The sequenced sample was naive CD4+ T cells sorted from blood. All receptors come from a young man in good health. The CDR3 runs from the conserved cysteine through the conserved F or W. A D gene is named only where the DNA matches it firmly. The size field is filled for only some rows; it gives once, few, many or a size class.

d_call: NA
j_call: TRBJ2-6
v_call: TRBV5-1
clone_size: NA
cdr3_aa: CASSLDRTGANVLTF
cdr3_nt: TGCGCCAGCAGCTTGGACAGGACTGGGGCCAACGTCCTGACTTTC

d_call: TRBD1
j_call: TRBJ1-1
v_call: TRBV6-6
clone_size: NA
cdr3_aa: CASKTGLNTEAFF
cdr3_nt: TGTGCCAGCAAGACAGGGCTGAACACTGAAGCTTTCTTT

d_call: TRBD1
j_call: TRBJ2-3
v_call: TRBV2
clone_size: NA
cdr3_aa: CASTGQGTSTDTQYF
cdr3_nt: TGTGCCAGCACGGGACAGGGTACGAGCACAGATACGCAGTATTTT

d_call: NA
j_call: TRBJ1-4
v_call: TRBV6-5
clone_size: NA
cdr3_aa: CASSYSVSNEKLFF
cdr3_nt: TGTGCCAGCAGTTACTCTGTGTCTAATGAAAAACTGTTTTTT

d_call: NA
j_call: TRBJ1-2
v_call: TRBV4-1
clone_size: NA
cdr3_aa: CASSQGLRGRITGYTF
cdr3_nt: TGCGCCAGCAGCCAAGGATTGAGGGGACGGATAACTGGCTACACCTTC

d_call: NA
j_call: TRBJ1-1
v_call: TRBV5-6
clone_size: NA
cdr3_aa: CASSFGGNGAEAFF
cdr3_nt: TGTGCCAGCAGCTTCGGCGGAAACGGCGCTGAAGCTTTCTTT

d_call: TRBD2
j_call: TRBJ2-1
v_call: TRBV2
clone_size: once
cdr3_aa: CATHPGLAGINEQFF
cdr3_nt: TGTGCCACCCACCCGGGACTAGCGGGAATCAATGAGCAGTTCTTC

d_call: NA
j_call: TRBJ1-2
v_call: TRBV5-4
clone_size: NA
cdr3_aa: CASSLQDISTF
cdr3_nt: TGTGCCAGCAGCCTGCAGGATATAAGCACCTTC

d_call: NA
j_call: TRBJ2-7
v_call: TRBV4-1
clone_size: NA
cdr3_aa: CASSQVGEPYEQYF
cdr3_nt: TGCGCCAGCAGCCAAGTCGGGGAACCCTACGAGCAGTACTTC

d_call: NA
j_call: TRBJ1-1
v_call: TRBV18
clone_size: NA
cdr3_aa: CASSQSSNTEAFF
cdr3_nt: TGTGCCAGCTCACAATCCTCGAACACTGAAGCTTTCTTT

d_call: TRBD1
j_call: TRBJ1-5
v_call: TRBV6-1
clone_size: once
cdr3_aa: CATTDRIYQPQHF
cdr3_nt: TGTGCCACTACGGACAGGATTTATCAGCCCCAGCATTTT

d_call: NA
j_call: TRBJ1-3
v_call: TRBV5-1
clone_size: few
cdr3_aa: CASSPDNPGNTIYF
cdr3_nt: TGCGCCAGCAGCCCTGACAATCCTGGAAACACCATATATTTT

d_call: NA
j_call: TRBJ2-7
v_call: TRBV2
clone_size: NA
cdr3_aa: CASSLEASSYEQYF
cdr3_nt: TGTGCCAGCAGCCTCGAGGCGAGCTCCTACGAGCAGTACTTC

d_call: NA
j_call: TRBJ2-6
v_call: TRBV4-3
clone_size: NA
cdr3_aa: CASSLDGANVLTF
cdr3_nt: TGCGCCAGCAGCTTGGACGGGGCCAACGTCCTGACTTTC

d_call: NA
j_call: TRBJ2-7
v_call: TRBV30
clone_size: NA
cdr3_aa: CAWSTSAGSYEQYF
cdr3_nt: TGTGCCTGGAGTACCTCGGCAGGGTCCTACGAGCAGTACTTC

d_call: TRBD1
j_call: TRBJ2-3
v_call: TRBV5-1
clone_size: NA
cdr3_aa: CASSVGTGHNTDTQYF
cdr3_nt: TGCGCCAGCAGCGTCGGGACAGGGCACAACACAGATACGCAGTATTTT

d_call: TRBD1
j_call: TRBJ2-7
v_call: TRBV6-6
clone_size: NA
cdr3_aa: CASSYGSGGADEQYF
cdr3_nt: TGTGCCAGCAGTTACGGATCAGGGGGCGCCGACGAGCAGTACTTC

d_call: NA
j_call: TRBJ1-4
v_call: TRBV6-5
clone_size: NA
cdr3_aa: CASSQAHLNEKLFF
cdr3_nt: TGTGCCAGCAGCCAAGCCCATCTGAATGAAAAACTGTTTTTT

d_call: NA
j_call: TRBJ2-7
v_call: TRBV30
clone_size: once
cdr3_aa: CASGTLSYEQYF
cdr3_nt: TGTGCCTCCGGGACCCTCTCCTACGAGCAGTACTTC

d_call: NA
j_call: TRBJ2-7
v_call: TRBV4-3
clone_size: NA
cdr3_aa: CASSQTTAFYEQYF
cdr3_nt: TGCGCCAGCAGCCAAACGACAGCCTTCTACGAGCAGTACTTC

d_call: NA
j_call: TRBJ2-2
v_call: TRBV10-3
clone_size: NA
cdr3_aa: CAISEGSGNTGELFF
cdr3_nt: TGTGCCATCAGTGAAGGTAGCGGTAACACCGGGGAGCTGTTTTTT

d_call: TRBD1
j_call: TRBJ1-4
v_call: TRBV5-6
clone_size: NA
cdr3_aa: CASSNGQGSRNEKLFF
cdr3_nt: TGTGCCAGCAGCAACGGACAGGGGAGTAGAAATGAAAAACTGTTTTTT

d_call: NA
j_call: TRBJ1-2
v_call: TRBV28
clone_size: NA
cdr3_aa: CASSPDSLPYGYTF
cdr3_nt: TGTGCCAGCAGTCCAGACAGCCTTCCATATGGCTACACCTTC

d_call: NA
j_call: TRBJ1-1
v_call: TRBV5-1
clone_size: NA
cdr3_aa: CASSLRQAGDEAFF
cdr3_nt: TGCGCCAGCAGCTTGCGGCAGGCGGGTGATGAAGCTTTCTTT

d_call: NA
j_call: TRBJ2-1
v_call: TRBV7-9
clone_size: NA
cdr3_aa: CASSGGRTLVSLYNEQFF
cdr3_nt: TGTGCCAGCAGTGGGGGCAGGACACTCGTATCCCTTTACAATGAGCAGTTCTTC

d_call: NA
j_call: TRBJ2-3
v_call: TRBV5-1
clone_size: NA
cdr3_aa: CASGVFRRTDTQYF
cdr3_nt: TGCGCCAGCGGGGTTTTTCGCCGCACAGATACGCAGTATTTT

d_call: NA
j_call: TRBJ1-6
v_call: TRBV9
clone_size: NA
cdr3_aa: CASTTLTMGSKNSPLHF
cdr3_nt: TGTGCCAGCACCACATTAACGATGGGTTCGAAGAATTCACCCCTCCACTTT

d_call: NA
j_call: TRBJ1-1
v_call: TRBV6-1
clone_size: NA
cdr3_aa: CASSVIRGNTEAFF
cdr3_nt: TGTGCCAGCAGTGTAATCCGGGGAAACACTGAAGCTTTCTTT

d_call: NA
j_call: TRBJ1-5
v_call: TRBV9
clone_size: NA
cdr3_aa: CASSVGGYSNQPQHF
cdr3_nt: TGTGCCAGCAGCGTAGGAGGGTATAGCAATCAGCCCCAGCATTTT

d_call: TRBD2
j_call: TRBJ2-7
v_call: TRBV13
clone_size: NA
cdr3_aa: CASSFRGLAGTYEQYF
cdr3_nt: TGTGCCAGCAGCTTCCGTGGGCTAGCGGGAACCTACGAGCAGTACTTC

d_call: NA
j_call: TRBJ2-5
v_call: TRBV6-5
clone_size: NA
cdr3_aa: CASREGGPRETQYF
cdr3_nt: TGTGCCAGCAGGGAAGGAGGGCCGAGGGAGACCCAGTACTTC

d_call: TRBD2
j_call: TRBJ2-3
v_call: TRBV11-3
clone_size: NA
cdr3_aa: CARVRASGPVSTDTQYF
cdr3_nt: TGTGCCAGAGTTCGGGCTAGCGGGCCTGTTTCCACAGATACGCAGTATTTT

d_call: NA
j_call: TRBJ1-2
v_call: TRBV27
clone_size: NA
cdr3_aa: CASSFSTGTHYTF
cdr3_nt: TGTGCCAGCAGTTTTTCGACCGGGACACACTACACCTTC

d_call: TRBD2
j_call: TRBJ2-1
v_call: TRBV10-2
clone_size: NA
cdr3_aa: CASSVREGLAGGSYNEQFF
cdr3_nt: TGCGCCAGCAGCGTAAGGGAGGGACTAGCGGGGGGATCCTACAATGAGCAGTTCTTC

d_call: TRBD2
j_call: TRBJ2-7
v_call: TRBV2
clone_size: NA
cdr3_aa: CASSVGLGYEQYF
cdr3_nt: TGTGCCAGCAGTGTCGGACTAGGCTACGAGCAGTACTTC

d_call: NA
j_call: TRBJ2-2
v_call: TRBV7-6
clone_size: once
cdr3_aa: CASSQPAGELFF
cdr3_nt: TGTGCCAGCAGCCAACCCGCCGGGGAGCTGTTTTTT

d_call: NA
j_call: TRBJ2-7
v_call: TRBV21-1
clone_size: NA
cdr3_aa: CASSKYIGHVLEQYF
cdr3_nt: TGTGCCAGCAGCAAATACATCGGACACGTTTTAGAGCAGTACTTC

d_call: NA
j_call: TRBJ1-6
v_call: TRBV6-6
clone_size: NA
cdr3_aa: CASTPGEYGLLSPLHF
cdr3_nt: TGTGCCAGCACCCCTGGGGAATACGGCTTATTATCACCCCTCCACTTT

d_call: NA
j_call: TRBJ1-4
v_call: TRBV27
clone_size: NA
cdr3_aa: CASSRRPNEKLFF
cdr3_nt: TGTGCCAGCAGTCGGCGGCCTAATGAAAAACTGTTTTTT

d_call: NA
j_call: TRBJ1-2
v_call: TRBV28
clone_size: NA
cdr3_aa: CASSSNGGANYGYTF
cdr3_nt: TGTGCCAGCAGTTCAAACGGGGGAGCTAACTATGGCTACACCTTC